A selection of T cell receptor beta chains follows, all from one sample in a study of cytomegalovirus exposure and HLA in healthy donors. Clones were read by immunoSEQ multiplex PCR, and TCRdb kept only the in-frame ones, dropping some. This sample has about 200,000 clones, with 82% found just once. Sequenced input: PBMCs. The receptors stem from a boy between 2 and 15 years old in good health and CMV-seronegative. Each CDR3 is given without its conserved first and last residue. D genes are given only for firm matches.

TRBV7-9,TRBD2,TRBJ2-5,SSSTISGGTLQETQY
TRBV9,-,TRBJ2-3,ASSALGGGLTDTQY
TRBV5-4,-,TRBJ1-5,ASSWGGGAPGQPQH
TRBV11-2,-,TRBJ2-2,ASSLTARSYTGELF
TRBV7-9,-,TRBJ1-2,ASSGGGTNYGYT
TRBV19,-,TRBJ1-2,ASSWANYGYT
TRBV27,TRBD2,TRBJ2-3,ASSLYSGGAADTQY
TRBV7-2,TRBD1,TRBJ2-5,ASSLATGGRETQY
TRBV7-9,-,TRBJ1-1,ASSPHVRRGTEAF
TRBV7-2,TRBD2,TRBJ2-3,ASSLGSGGITDTQY
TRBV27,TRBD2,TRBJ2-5,ASSSSPAGVETQY
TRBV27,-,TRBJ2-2,ASSFGNTGELF
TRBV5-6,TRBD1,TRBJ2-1,ASSPNGQGFYNEQF
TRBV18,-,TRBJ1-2,ASSPGRDYGYT
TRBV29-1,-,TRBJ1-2,SAVRIYGYT
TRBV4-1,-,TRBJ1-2,ASSQLRDSNYGYT
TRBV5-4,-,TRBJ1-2,ASSLSGDYT
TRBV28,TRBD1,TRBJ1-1,ASNRQGLTNTEAF
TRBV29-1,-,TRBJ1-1,SVEKRFMNTEAF
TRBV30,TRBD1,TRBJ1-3,AWIQQGARGNTIY
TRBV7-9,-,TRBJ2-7,ASSPQNYEQY
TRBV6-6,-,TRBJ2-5,ASTIRGRTQY
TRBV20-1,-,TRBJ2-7,SARGRGEQY
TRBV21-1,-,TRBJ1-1,ATTRTDRGKAEAF
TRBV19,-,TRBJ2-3,ASSQGDFRYTQY
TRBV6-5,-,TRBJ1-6,ASRRLLGDNSPLH
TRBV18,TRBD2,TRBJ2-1,ASSLTRTSGGAYEQF
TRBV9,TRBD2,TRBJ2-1,ASSARGGTEQF
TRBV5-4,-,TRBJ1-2,ASSLVEGRGYT
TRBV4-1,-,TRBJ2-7,ASSPLTTSYEQY
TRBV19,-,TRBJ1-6,ASSNRARSPLH
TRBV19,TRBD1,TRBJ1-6,ASGQGWSPLH
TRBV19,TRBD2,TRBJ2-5,ASSNGGAVETQY
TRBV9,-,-,ASSVGRQGNEQY
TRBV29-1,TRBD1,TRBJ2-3,SVDPRTGGADTQY
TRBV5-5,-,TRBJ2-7,ASSSGVGYEQY
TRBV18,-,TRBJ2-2,ASSPPGTSEEELF
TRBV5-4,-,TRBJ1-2,ASSLAEPGAYGYT
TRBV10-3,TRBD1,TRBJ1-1,AISEGTGGGNTEAF
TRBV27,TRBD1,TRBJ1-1,ASSSRGANTEAF
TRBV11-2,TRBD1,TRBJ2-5,ASSFLDRGWEETQY
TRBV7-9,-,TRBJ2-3,ASSLGASYTDTQY
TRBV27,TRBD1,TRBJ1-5,ASSPRGGWRTGSNQPQH
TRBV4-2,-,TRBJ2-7,ASSQLGGGHSYEQY
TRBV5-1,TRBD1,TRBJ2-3,ASTLQGVSTDTQY
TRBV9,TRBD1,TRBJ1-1,ASSVQGGNTEAF